Listed here are 21 T cell receptor beta chains from one sample, sequenced in a study of CD8+ T cells in alopecia areata. The sequencing template was cDNA reverse transcribed from extracted RNA. Sequencing used immunoSEQ multiplex PCR; TCRdb keeps in-frame clones, though not all of them. This table has about 70,000 clones, around 49% appearing once. Sequenced material: CD8+ T cells sorted from blood, taken at week 0. All receptors come from a human donor with alopecia areata.

V is TRBV29-1 and J is TRBJ1-2; D uncertain. With 5 bases removed from V and 3 bases from J, the gap between germline ends came to 10 bases. CDR1 and CDR2 from the germline V gene are SQVTM and ANQGSEA. The CDR3 covers 12 residues. The CDR3 loop reads CSVLPGYYGYTF. In DNA form, the CDR3 reads TGCAGCGTTCTGCCCGGATACTATGGCTACACCTTC.

This clone came up once. V gene TRBV30 combines with J gene TRBJ1-2; the match to TRBD1 covers 7 bases. Germline-derived CDR1 and CDR2 are GTSNPN and SVGIG (reference sequence). This CDR3 comprises 14 residues. The J segment lost 3 bases and the V segment lost 2 bases, leaving 6 bases of the junction unmatched. CDR3 amino acids: CAWSLTGAHYGYTF. CDR3 nucleotides: TGTGCCTGGAGTTTAACAGGGGCCCACTATGGCTACACCTTC.

The chain couples TRBV7-9 to TRBJ2-2; D gene ambiguous. This CDR3 region has 13 residues. Per the germline V gene, CDR1 is SEHNR and CDR2 is FQNEAQ (reference sequence). With 3 bases removed from V and 9 bases from J, the gap between germline ends came to 11 bases. The CDR3 loop is CASSFNRFWELFF. CDR3 coding DNA: TGTGCCAGCAGCTTTAATAGATTCTGGGAGCTGTTTTTT. The variable domain in full, with the rest retrieved from reference TRBV7-9 and TRBJ2-2, is DTGVSQNPRHKITKRGQNVTFRCDPISEHNRLYWYRQTLGQGPEFLTYFQNEAQLEKSRLLSDRFSAERPKGSFSTLEIQRTEQGDSAMYLCASSFNRFWELFFGEGSRLTVL.

This clone has at least ten counts. This could be a read error, since a much larger clone is one nucleotide away. The sample has other DNA sequences that encode this CDR3 too. The rearrangement joins TRBV9 to TRBJ1-5, with D maybe TRBD1 (6 bases). This CDR3 region has 14 residues. In germline, CDR1 is SGDLS, CDR2 YYNGEE. CDR3 protein: CARSGGGSNQPQHF. The CDR3 DNA follows: TGTGCCCGCAGCGGGGGGGGCAGCAATCAGCCCCAGCATTTT.

In this sample, this clone turned up a few times. The rearrangement uses TRBV27 and TRBJ2-2, with a possible D match to TRBD2 (6 bases). The CDR3 contains 17 residues. CDR1 and CDR2 from the germline V gene are MNHEY and SMNVEV (reference sequence). The V end lost 4 bases, the J end lost 4 bases, and 19 bases lay between the germline ends. DNA for the CDR3: TGTGCCAGCAGTTCCACCCCTCAGCGGAGGGGCACCGGGGAGCTGTTTTTT. It specifies CASSSTPQRRGTGELFF.

The J gene is TRBJ1-5, the V gene TRBV4-1; D unresolved. CDR1 and CDR2 from the germline V gene are MGHRA and YSYEKL. Between the trimmed V and J ends, which lost 1 base and 6 bases, there was a span of 10 bases. The CDR3 spans 14 residues. CDR3 DNA: TGCGCCAGCAGCCAAGTGGGTTTGGGTCAGCCCCAGCATTTT. Translated, it gives CASSQVGLGQPQHF.

CDR3 in amino acids: CASSQAPGTVGETQYF. CDR3 sequence (DNA): TGTGCCAGCAGCCAGGCCCCCGGGACAGTCGGCGAGACCCAGTACTTC. V usage is TRBV11-2 and J usage is TRBJ2-5; TRBD1 agrees at 7 bases. V shed 5 bases, J shed 5 bases, and the junction held 14 bases outside the gene matches. Looked up from germline, CDR1 is SGHAT and CDR2 is FQNNGV. The CDR3 runs 16 residues.

This clone was recorded a few times. The rearrangement uses TRBV7-3 and TRBJ2-1, with 10 positions matching TRBD2. CDR3 size: 18 residues. V gave up 5 bases and J gave up 6 bases; unmatched junction bases: 16. Germline CDR1 and CDR2: SGHTA and FQGTGA. Written as DNA, the CDR3 is TGTGCCAGCAGCCCCTCTAGCGGGAGCAATCCCGCGGCCAATGAGCAGTTCTTC. The encoded protein is CASSPSSGSNPAANEQFF.

V gene TRBV6-5 combines with J gene TRBJ2-3; 9 positions match TRBD2. The CDR3 spans 14 residues. CDR1 is MNHEY, CDR2 SVGAGI, per germline. V was pared by 5 bases and J by 5 bases, with 5 bases of the junction left unmatched. The CDR3 DNA is TGTGCCAGCAGTGTAGCGGGAGTCGGAGATACGCAGTATTTT. Protein: CASSVAGVGDTQYF.

This clone was detected once. This chain joins TRBV30 and TRBJ1-1, with D maybe TRBD1 (6 bases). This CDR3 comprises 13 residues. Trimming removed 5 bases at V and 5 bases at J, with 15 bases between. The germline gives CDR1 GTSNPN, CDR2 SVGIG (reference sequence). CDR3 in DNA: TGTGCCTGGGGGCCAGGGCAGGGGACTGAAGCTTTCTTT. This sequence encodes CAWGPGQGTEAFF.

The V call is TRBV7-9, the J call TRBJ2-1; 9 bases are a match to TRBD2. Germline CDR1 is SEHNR and CDR2 is FQNEAQ (reference sequence). Unmatched junction bases numbered 5, after V lost 5 bases and J lost 0 bases. The CDR3 runs to 16 residues. In nucleotides, the CDR3 is TGTGCCAGCAGCAAGACTAGCGGAAGCTCCTACAATGAGCAGTTCTTC. Its translation: CASSKTSGSSYNEQFF.

The chain has TRBV6-5 and TRBJ2-5; D not certain. V lost 3 bases to trimming and J lost 2 bases, with 10 bases between them. CDR1 is MNHEY, CDR2 SVGAGI, per germline. This CDR3 contains 14 residues. The CDR3 here is CASSYTAEQETQYF. The CDR3 bases are TGTGCCAGCAGTTATACGGCAGAGCAAGAGACCCAGTACTTC.

CDR3 in DNA: TGTGCCAGCAGCTTAAGGCCCTCCTACGAGCAGTACTTC. This gives the protein CASSLRPSYEQYF. The chain joins TRBV7-3 to TRBJ2-7; no reliable D call. In germline, CDR1 is SGHTA, CDR2 FQGTGA. The CDR3 covers 13 residues. V shed 1 base and J shed 0 bases, with 4 bases lying between them.

This clone was seen more than once but under ten times. The rearrangement links TRBV4-1 to TRBJ2-3, with D hard to call. Trimming pared 1 base from V and 0 bases from J, leaving 8 bases between. This CDR3 contains 15 residues. Germline V gene data show CDR1 as MGHRA and CDR2 as YSYEKL. CDR3 protein: CASSQGARSTDTQYF. The CDR3 DNA sequence: TGCGCCAGCAGCCAAGGGGCAAGGAGCACAGATACGCAGTATTTT.

J is TRBJ2-7 and V is TRBV28; TRBD2 agrees at 8 bases. Germline trimming cut 4 bases from V and 7 bases from J; bases unmatched to any gene: 18. Germline CDR1 is MDHEN and CDR2 is SYDVKM. The CDR3 runs 17 residues. This chain's CDR3 is CASSSPKASSGGREQYF. The CDR3 DNA reads as TGTGCCAGCAGTTCGCCAAAGGCTAGCAGCGGGGGTCGGGAGCAGTACTTC. Variable domain in full (rest from reference TRBV28 and TRBJ2-7): DVKVTQSSRYLVKRTGEKVFLECVQDMDHENMFWYRQDPGLGLRLIYFSYDVKMKEKGDIPEGYSVSREKKERFSLILESASTNQTSMYLCASSSPKASSGGREQYFGPGTRLTVT.

This clone was observed a handful of times. A far larger clone is a single base away, which makes a read error likely. The same CDR3 can be traced to other DNA sequences in this sample. This sequence joins TRBV5-8 and TRBJ2-3; a possible D gene is TRBD2 (5 bases). The CDR3 totals 13 residues. Germline CDR1 is SGHTS and CDR2 is YDEGEE. V shed 4 bases and J shed 9 bases, with 15 bases lying between them. The CDR3 sequence: CASSQDSSGTQYF. In nucleotides, the CDR3 is TGTGCCAGCAGCCAAGATAGTTCGGGAACGCAGTATTTT.

In its sample, this clone ranks as medium-sized. The CDR3 spells CASSLSGSYNEQFF. CDR3 sequence (DNA): TGTGCCAGCAGCTTAAGCGGTAGTTACAATGAGCAGTTCTTC. The J gene is TRBJ2-1, the V gene TRBV7-3; D gene unclear. The CDR3 contains 14 residues. Trimming removed 1 base from V and 4 bases from J, with 8 bases in between. Per the germline V gene, CDR1 is SGHTA and CDR2 is FQGTGA.

CDR3 sequence reads: CSPRVRTNEQFF. CDR3 DNA: TGCAGCCCGCGGGTCCGTACCAATGAGCAGTTCTTC. The chain couples TRBV29-1 to TRBJ2-1; D possibly corresponds to TRBD2 (5 bases). This CDR3 is built from 12 residues. The V and J ends lost 8 bases and 6 bases respectively, with 14 bases between them. Germline loops: CDR1 SQVTM, CDR2 ANQGSEA.

This clone was found many times. This chain connects TRBV2 to TRBJ2-2; maybe TRBD1 (5 bases). The germline V and J ends were trimmed by 1 base and 3 bases, with 12 bases remaining between them. This CDR3 spans 16 amino acids. CDR1 and CDR2 from the germline V gene are SNHLY and FYNNEI. The CDR3 spells CASSEGRATYTGELFF. The DNA of the CDR3 is TGTGCCAGCAGTGAAGGCAGGGCTACTTACACCGGGGAGCTGTTTTTT.

The chain couples TRBV27 to TRBJ2-2; D is unresolved. The CDR3 length is 14 residues. Trimming cost V 5 bases and J 6 bases, with 13 bases left between them. From germline, CDR1 is MNHEY and CDR2 SMNVEV (reference sequence). The CDR3, as DNA: TGTGCCAGCAGTAGAACTATGACCTCCGGGGAGCTGTTTTTT. Translating gives CASSRTMTSGELFF.

The chain couples TRBV19 to TRBJ1-5, with D possibly being TRBD1 (6 bases). The V and J ends lost 6 bases and 6 bases respectively, with 15 bases between them. The CDR3 has 14 residues. Germline V gene data show CDR1 as LNHDA and CDR2 as SQIVND (reference sequence). CDR3 sequence (DNA): TGTGCCAGTAGCCAAAAGGGGGTTAGTCAGCCCCAGCATTTT. Residues: CASSQKGVSQPQHF.